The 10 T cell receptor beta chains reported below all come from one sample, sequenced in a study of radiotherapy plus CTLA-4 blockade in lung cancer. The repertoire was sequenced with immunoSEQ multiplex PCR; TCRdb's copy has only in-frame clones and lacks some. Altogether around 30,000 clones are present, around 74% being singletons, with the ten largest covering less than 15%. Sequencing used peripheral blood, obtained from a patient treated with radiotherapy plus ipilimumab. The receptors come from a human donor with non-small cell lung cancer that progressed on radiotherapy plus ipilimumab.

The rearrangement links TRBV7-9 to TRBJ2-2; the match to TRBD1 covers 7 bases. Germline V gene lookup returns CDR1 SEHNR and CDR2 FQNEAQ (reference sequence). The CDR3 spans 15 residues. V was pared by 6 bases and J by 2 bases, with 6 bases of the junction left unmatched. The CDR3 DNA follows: TGTGCCAGCAGAAAGGACAGGACTAACACCGGGGAGCTGTTTTTT. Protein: CASRKDRTNTGELFF.

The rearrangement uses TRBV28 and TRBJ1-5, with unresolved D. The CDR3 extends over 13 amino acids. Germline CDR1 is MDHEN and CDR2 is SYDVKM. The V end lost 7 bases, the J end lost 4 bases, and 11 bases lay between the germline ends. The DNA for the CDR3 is TGTGCCAGCAACCTGGCAGCTAATCAGCCCCAGCATTTT. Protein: CASNLAANQPQHF.

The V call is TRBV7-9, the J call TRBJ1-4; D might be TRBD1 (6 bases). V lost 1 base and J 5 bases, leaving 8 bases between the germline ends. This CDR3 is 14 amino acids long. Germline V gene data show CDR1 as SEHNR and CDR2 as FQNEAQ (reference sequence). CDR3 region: CASSLVTGNEKLFF. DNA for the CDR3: TGTGCCAGCAGCTTAGTAACAGGGAATGAAAAACTGTTTTTT.

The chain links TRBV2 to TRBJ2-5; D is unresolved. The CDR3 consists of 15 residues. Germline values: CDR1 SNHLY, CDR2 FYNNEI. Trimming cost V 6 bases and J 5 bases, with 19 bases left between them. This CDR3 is CASRNLGSPRETQYF. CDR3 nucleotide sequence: TGTGCCAGCAGAAACCTGGGATCTCCTAGGGAGACCCAGTACTTC.

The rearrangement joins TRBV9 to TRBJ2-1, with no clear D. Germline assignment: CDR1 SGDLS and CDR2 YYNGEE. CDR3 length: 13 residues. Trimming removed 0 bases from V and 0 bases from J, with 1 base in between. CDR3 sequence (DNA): TGTGCCAGCAGCGTAGGCTCCTACAATGAGCAGTTCTTC. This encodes CASSVGSYNEQFF.

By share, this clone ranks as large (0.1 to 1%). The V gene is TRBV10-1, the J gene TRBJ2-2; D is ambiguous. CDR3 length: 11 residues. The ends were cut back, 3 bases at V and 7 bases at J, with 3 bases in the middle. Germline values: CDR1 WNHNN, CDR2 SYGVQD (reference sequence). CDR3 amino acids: CASSDRGELFF. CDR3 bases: TGCGCCAGCAGTGATCGCGGGGAGCTGTTTTTT.

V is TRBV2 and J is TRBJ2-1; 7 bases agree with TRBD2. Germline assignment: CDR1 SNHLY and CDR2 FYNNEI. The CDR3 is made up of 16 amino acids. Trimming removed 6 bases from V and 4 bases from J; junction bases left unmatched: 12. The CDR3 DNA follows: TGTGCCAGCAGAGCAGCTCCCCGGGGGGAATACAATGAGCAGTTCTTC. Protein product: CASRAAPRGEYNEQFF.

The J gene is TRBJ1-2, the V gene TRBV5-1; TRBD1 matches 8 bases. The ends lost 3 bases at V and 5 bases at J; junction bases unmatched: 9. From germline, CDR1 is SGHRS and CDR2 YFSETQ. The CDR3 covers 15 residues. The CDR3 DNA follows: TGCGCCAGCAGCTCGACAGGGGAGGTGGCTTATGGCTACACCTTC. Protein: CASSSTGEVAYGYTF.

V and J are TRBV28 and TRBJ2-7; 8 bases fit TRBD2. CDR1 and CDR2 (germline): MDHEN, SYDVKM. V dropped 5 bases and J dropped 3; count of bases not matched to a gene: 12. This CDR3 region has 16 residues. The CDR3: CASSTPAGAIGYEQYF. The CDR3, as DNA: TGTGCCAGCAGTACCCCAGCGGGAGCTATAGGCTACGAGCAGTACTTC.

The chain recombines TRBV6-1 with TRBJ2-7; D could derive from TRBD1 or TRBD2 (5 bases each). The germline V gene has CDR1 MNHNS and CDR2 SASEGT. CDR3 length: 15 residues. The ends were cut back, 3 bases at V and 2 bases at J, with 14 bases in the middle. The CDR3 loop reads CASSEGPGTTYEQYF. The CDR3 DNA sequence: TGTGCCAGCAGTGAGGGCCCAGGGACCACCTACGAGCAGTACTTC.